This T cell receptor beta chain was found in a study of OX40 agonist ivuxolimab in advanced cancers. Points on this clone: As yet, its antigen is unknown.

General study points: Expanded clones were, on average, more numerous in CD8+ T cells than in CD4+.

The method was immunoSEQ multiplex PCR; TCRdb's version includes in-frame clones alone and lacks a portion of them. The sample carries roughly 53,000 clones, roughly 79% recorded once. V shed 3 bases and J shed 4 bases, with 24 bases lying between them. This CDR3 contains 18 residues. Looked up from germline, CDR1 is MNHEY and CDR2 is SMNVEV (reference sequence). This TCR derives from an adult with an advanced solid tumor such as melanoma, head and neck, liver or kidney cancer. Sequencing was performed on CD4+ or CD8+ T cells sorted from blood, taken in a trial of the OX40 agonist ivuxolimab. V gene TRBV27 combines with J gene TRBJ2-5, with D possibly called TRBD1 or TRBD2 (6 bases each). CDR3 protein: CASSLGGLRRTAAETQYF. The DNA for the CDR3 is TGTGCCAGCAGTTTGGGGGGCCTTAGAAGGACCGCAGCAGAGACCCAGTACTTC.